This TCR beta chain comes out of a study of CD8 T cells in Susac syndrome. Study in general: Each patient with Susac syndrome, at the time of blood draw, was therapy-naive, on corticosteroids, or on intravenous immunoglobulin alone.

Reverse transcription used roughly 0.45 to 1 ug RNA and random hexamers. Amplification of TCR beta CDR3 by immunoSEQ multiplex PCR spanned 54 Vbeta and 13 Jbeta. TCRdb re-analysed the immunoSEQ multiplex PCR reads in MiXCR, keeping a single row per CDR3 protein. The sample comprises 150,000 to 200,000 distinct CDR3 sequences, roughly 94% of which are singletons, and 0.12% rests with the top ten. Comments on this clonotype: Antigen: not known.

The CDR3 sequence is 14 residues long. CDR1 is SGDLS and CDR2 is YYNGEE in the germline V gene. Trimming removed 5 bases from V and 6 bases from J, with 14 bases in between. The study's findings and limits: In Susac patients, clonal expansion was not detected in CD4+ cells.

Sequencing of TCR beta was performed on blood CD8+ and CD4+ T cells. This TCR was sampled from a human donor with Susac syndrome. The chain employs TRBV9 and TRBJ1-4; maybe TRBD1 (5 bases). Sequences were obtained from CD4+ T cells from PBMCs. The CDR3 nucleotides are TGTGCCAGCAGTACCGGGACGTCAGATGAAAAACTGTTTTTT. Translated, it gives CASSTGTSDEKLFF.